This T cell receptor (beta chain) was obtained from a study of sequential checkpoint blockade in melanoma (dated by TCRdb to the late 2010s). For the study in its entirety: Patients were assigned by 1:1 randomization to either first-line nivolumab followed by ipilimumab (arm A) or ipilimumab followed by nivolumab (arm B). Maintenance nivolumab was given following each of the two trial sequences.

The treatment or condition label, read with the paper, signifies: randomized to nivolumab then ipilimumab (arm A) or the reverse (arm B). None of the trial patients had been given prior DNA-damaging chemotherapy. Live CD3+CD8+ cells negative for CD19 and CD56 were sorted from thawed PBMCs on a FACS Aria II flow cytometer. The samples were obtained from melanoma patients enrolled in CheckMate 064, an open-label, randomized phase II trial testing sequential checkpoint blockade. Peripheral blood mononuclear cells were obtained through leukapheresis, purified using Ficoll-Paque, and frozen in human serum containing approximately 10% DMSO. Purity of sorted blood CD3+CD8+ cells was verified at >95% immediately after sorting, followed by DNA extraction. The full study reports these points: Larger, independent patient cohorts are needed to validate the response-prediction model that combines TCR metrics and mutation burden.

TCRbeta CDR3 regions were immunosequenced from genomic DNA with the immunoSEQ Assay. Prior to high-throughput sequencing, genomic DNA was amplified by bias-controlled multiplex PCR. As for how the authors treated the data: To quantify the absolute abundance of each unique TCRbeta CDR3 region, the sequences were collapsed and filtered. Clonality, defined as 1 minus Pielou's evenness, was calculated using only productive rearrangements. A previously published method was used to identify clones whose frequencies were significantly greater in on-treatment samples than in baseline samples. TCRdb provides this immuneACCESS table in a form limited to in-frame rearrangements. Some clones are lacking; in checked studies, under half of them reflect an unresolved V gene, and why the rest are absent is not known. The V and J calls and clone size come from that table; D and trimming were worked out from the DNA. This sample is represented by 20,000 to 25,000 clones; approximately 71% of them were singletons. The ten largest clones represent about 20% of the sample.

Its CDR3 holds 15 amino acids, cysteine through phenylalanine. The DNA shown is the 45-base CDR3, in frame from base 1. V lost 6 bases and J lost 10 bases; the stretch between them is 19 bases long. Reading the germline V gene gives CDR1 MNHNS and CDR2 SASEGT. On this clone itself: There is no known antigen for this receptor. No base quality values were provided; no much bigger clone lies one nucleotide off.

The sequenced sample was CD8+ T cells sorted from blood (inferred from file names), obtained from a patient given nivolumab and ipilimumab in sequence. The TCR comes from a human donor with melanoma. The rearrangement joined TRBV6-1 to TRBJ1-6, and possibly TRBD1, on 6 matching bases. The DNA sequence follows: TGTGCCAGCAGAAGACTTACAGGGTCAAGCTCACCCCTCCACTTT. Its translation reads: CASRRLTGSSSPLHF.